This T cell receptor beta chain was identified in a study of blood T cell repertoires in COVID-19. Across the whole study: PBMCs, B-cell-depleted T cells, or T cells were the source of the cDNA or gDNA that made up the material.

The age range of participants was 18 to 89 years, with residence in fewer than 25 US areas. Each recovered donor of Cohort 3 presented with two negative PCRs, clearance, or symptom resolution. Libraries were prepared by immunoSEQ multiplex PCR; TCRdb keeps only in-frame clonotypes and omits some of them. The sample has 150,000 to 200,000 clones; about 80% are singletons. The CDR3 sequence is 13 residues long. Trimming took 10 bases from V and 3 from J, leaving 13 bases between them. Germline CDR1 MNHEY, CDR2 SVGAGI. The J gene is TRBJ1-5, the V gene TRBV6-5, with D perhaps matching TRBD1 (5 bases). This clonotype originated in a man in his fifties who had recovered from COVID-19. The sequenced material came from PBMCs or T cells enriched from blood (not recorded which). CDR3 sequence reads: CATQTGTNQPQHF. The CDR3 DNA reads TGTGCCACACAAACAGGCACCAATCAGCCCCAGCATTTT.